Shown below are 30 T cell receptor beta chains from a single sample sequenced in a study of CD8+ T cells in alopecia areata. Sequencing relied on a cDNA template that was reverse transcribed from extracted RNA. Method: immunoSEQ multiplex PCR; TCRdb's copy keeps in-frame clones and lacks some. The data hold approximately 180,000 clones, with around 64% observed a single time. The input for sequencing was CD8+ T cells sorted from blood, taken at week 0. The origin of the receptors is a human donor with alopecia areata.

In this sample, this clone turned up once. The chain uses TRBV19 and TRBJ2-7; D gene uncertain. The germline V gene has CDR1 LNHDA and CDR2 SQIVND (reference sequence). The CDR3 sequence is 13 residues long. The V end was cut by 3 bases, the J end by 3 bases, with 9 bases between. The CDR3 spells CASSMWLDYEQYF. The CDR3, as DNA: TGTGCCAGTAGTATGTGGCTAGACTACGAGCAGTACTTC.

This chain joins TRBV27 and TRBJ1-1; D uncertain. This CDR3 spans 13 amino acids. CDR1 is MNHEY and CDR2 is SMNVEV in the germline V gene (reference sequence). V lost 4 bases to trimming and J lost 3 bases, with 9 bases between them. The CDR3 spells CASSYFGDTEAFF. CDR3 in DNA: TGTGCCAGCAGTTACTTCGGAGACACTGAAGCTTTCTTT.

The V call is TRBV29-1, the J call TRBJ2-7, with no clear D. Germline V gene data show CDR1 as SQVTM and CDR2 as ANQGSEA. CDR3 length: 12 amino acids. V lost 5 bases to trimming and J lost 0 bases, with 8 bases between them. In DNA, the CDR3 is TGCAGCGTTCTTGGAGACTCCTACGAGCAGTACTTC. It is translated as CSVLGDSYEQYF.

There are a few counts of this clone. V and J are TRBV6-1 and TRBJ2-2; no clear D. The V end was cut by 5 bases, the J end by 3 bases, with 4 bases between. Germline loops: CDR1 MNHNS, CDR2 SASEGT. CDR3 length equals 12 residues. The CDR3 protein is CASSTYTGELFF. Here the CDR3 DNA reads TGTGCCAGCAGTACTTACACCGGGGAGCTGTTTTTT.

The gene calls are TRBV30 and TRBJ1-1; unclear D gene. The germline V gene has CDR1 GTSNPN and CDR2 SVGIG (reference sequence). V lost 0 bases and J lost 10, with 9 bases in between. The CDR3 has 11 amino acids. Here the CDR3 DNA reads TGTGCCTGGAGTGTGGGATGGGGAGCTTTCTTT. Protein: CAWSVGWGAFF. Based on the CDR3 plus reference TRBV30 and TRBJ1-1, the full variable domain is SQTIHQWPATLVQPVGSPLSLECTVEGTSNPNLYWYRQAAGRGLQLLFYSVGIGQISSEVPQNLSASRPQDRQFILSSKKLLLSDSGFYLCAWSVGWGAFFGQGTRLTVV.

The chain couples TRBV6-5 to TRBJ1-1; no firm D call. CDR1 is MNHEY and CDR2 is SVGAGI in the germline V gene. This CDR3 has 13 residues. Trimming left V 6 bases short and J 6 bases short, with 14 bases between. CDR3 bases: TGTGCCAGCAGGCCGGGTTTGGGTGCTGAAGCTTTCTTT. Amino acids: CASRPGLGAEAFF.

The J gene is TRBJ1-1, the V gene TRBV10-3; no definite D call. V lost 11 bases and J lost 0, with 19 bases in between. Germline V gene sequence: CDR1 ENHRY, CDR2 SYGVKD. This CDR3 has 15 amino acids. In DNA, the CDR3 is TGTGCCTCCGAAGTGGAATCGGGGTTGAACACTGAAGCTTTCTTT. This gives the protein CASEVESGLNTEAFF.

In this sample, this clone turned up a few times. In nucleotides, the CDR3 is TGCAGCGTGGCCGGGACTGCTGGAAACACCATATATTTT. Its translation: CSVAGTAGNTIYF. This chain uses TRBV29-1 with TRBJ1-3, with D possibly being TRBD1 (5 bases). There are 13 residues in the CDR3. Germline V gene data show CDR1 as SQVTM and CDR2 as ANQGSEA. V gave up 6 bases and J gave up 2 bases, with 11 bases separating them.

This chain uses TRBV7-9 with TRBJ1-5, with unresolved D. Germline CDR1 reads SEHNR; CDR2 reads FQNEAQ (reference sequence). V lost 1 base, J lost 7 bases, and 14 bases lay in between. This CDR3 region has 15 residues. In DNA, the CDR3 is TGTGCCAGCAGCTTAGATGGGGAACATGGACAGCCCCAGCATTTT. It translates to CASSLDGEHGQPQHF.

A few counts support this clone. The chain uses TRBV29-1 and TRBJ2-2; D may correspond to TRBD1 or TRBD2 (5 bases each). Deletions cut 7 bases from V and 1 base from J, with 13 bases between. In germline, CDR1 is SQVTM, CDR2 ANQGSEA. CDR3 size: 14 residues. For the CDR3, the DNA is TGCAGCGCCCCGAGTGGGGGGAACACCGGGGAGCTGTTTTTT. Residues: CSAPSGGNTGELFF.

The chain recombines TRBV15 with TRBJ2-3; D might be TRBD2 (5 bases). In germline, CDR1 is LNHNV, CDR2 YYDKDF (reference sequence). Trimming stripped 3 bases from V and 3 bases from J, with 16 bases between. This CDR3 contains 16 residues. The CDR3 reads CATSSREGKRTDTQYF. CDR3 sequence (DNA): TGTGCCACCAGCAGCAGAGAGGGAAAGCGAACAGATACGCAGTATTTT.

This chain links TRBV30 with TRBJ1-2, with D tentatively TRBD1 (5 bases). CDR1 and CDR2 (germline): GTSNPN, SVGIG (reference sequence). V lost 0 bases and J lost 4, with 9 bases in between. This CDR3 contains 13 residues. The CDR3 region has the DNA TGTGCCTGGAGTGTAGGGGCCCCCTATGGCTACACCTTC. Translating gives CAWSVGAPYGYTF. The variable domain in full, with the rest retrieved from reference TRBV30 and TRBJ1-2, is SQTIHQWPATLVQPVGSPLSLECTVEGTSNPNLYWYRQAAGRGLQLLFYSVGIGQISSEVPQNLSASRPQDRQFILSSKKLLLSDSGFYLCAWSVGAPYGYTFGSGTRLTVV.

V gene TRBV9 combines with J gene TRBJ2-7; 12 bases align to TRBD1. Germline CDR1 is SGDLS and CDR2 is YYNGEE. V was clipped by 4 bases and J by 7 bases; unmatched bases: 6. The CDR3 has 14 residues. DNA of the CDR3: TGTGCCAGCAGCCCTGGGACAGGGGGCAGTGAGCAGTACTTC. Protein product: CASSPGTGGSEQYF.

Comments on this clone: One junction end does not reproduce the germline sequence, and a read error may be involved. The rearrangement uses TRBV6-1 and TRBJ1-3; D remains ambiguous. This CDR3 is built from 10 residues. Germline-derived CDR1 and CDR2 are MNHNS and SASEGT. The CDR3 protein is CASSEGRHVF. The CDR3 DNA follows: TGTGCCAGCAGTGAAGGCAGACACGTATTC.

The CDR3 loop is CASGDRGNTGELFF. The CDR3 nucleotides read TGTGCCAGCGGCGACAGGGGCAACACCGGGGAGCTGTTTTTT. The rearrangement links TRBV27 to TRBJ2-2; 8 positions agree with TRBD1. The length of the CDR3 is 14 residues. J lost 2 bases, V lost 8 bases, and 4 bases had no gene match. Germline V gene data show CDR1 as MNHEY and CDR2 as SMNVEV (reference sequence).

This clone showed up just a few times. The rearrangement joins TRBV5-1 to TRBJ2-7, with D perhaps being TRBD1 or TRBD2 (6 bases each). Germline values: CDR1 SGHRS, CDR2 YFSETQ. The CDR3 spans 13 residues. The V end lost 2 bases, the J end lost 2 bases, and 8 bases lay between the germline ends. This chain's CDR3 is CASSFGGPYEQYF. CDR3 bases: TGCGCCAGCAGCTTCGGGGGCCCCTACGAGCAGTACTTC.

This chain links TRBV18 with TRBJ2-3; 10 bases align to TRBD2. V was pared by 4 bases and J by 2 bases, with 3 bases of the junction left unmatched. The CDR3 extends over 15 amino acids. CDR1 KGHSH and CDR2 LQKENI come from the germline V gene. This CDR3 reads CASSLTSGATDTQYF. The CDR3 bases are TGTGCCAGCTCACTCACTAGCGGGGCCACAGATACGCAGTATTTT.

The gene calls are TRBV11-2 and TRBJ1-6; TRBD1 might be the D (5 bases). Germline CDR1 reads SGHAT; CDR2 reads FQNNGV. V was clipped by 1 base and J by 7 bases, with 14 bases between them. There are 16 residues in the CDR3. Written as DNA, the CDR3 is TGTGCCAGCAGCTTAGCACCCTCAGGGAAGAATTCACCCCTCCACTTT. Its translation is CASSLAPSGKNSPLHF.

This chain joins TRBV5-1 and TRBJ2-7, with 8 bases fitting TRBD2. Germline V CDR1 and CDR2: SGHRS, YFSETQ. The CDR3 is made up of 14 amino acids. J gave up 2 bases and V 1 base, and 2 bases lay outside the gene matches. The CDR3 loop reads CASSLNGGAYEQYF. The CDR3 region has the DNA TGCGCCAGCAGCTTGAACGGGGGGGCCTACGAGCAGTACTTC.

The rearrangement uses TRBV29-1 and TRBJ1-2, with TRBD1 matching over 8 bases. CDR3 length equals 13 residues. With 8 bases clipped from V and 4 bases from J, the junction kept 9 bases outside the gene matches. Per the germline V gene, CDR1 is SQVTM and CDR2 is ANQGSEA. The CDR3 region has the DNA TGCAGCATACTCAGGGGGCTCGGCTATGGCTACACCTTC. Its translation is CSILRGLGYGYTF.

The chain joins TRBV27 to TRBJ2-7; TRBD1 matches at 8 bases. Germline V gene sequence: CDR1 MNHEY, CDR2 SMNVEV (reference sequence). V lost 4 bases to trimming and J lost 7 bases; unmatched junction nucleotides: 9. The CDR3 contains 14 residues. The CDR3 DNA sequence: TGTGCCAGCAGTTGGGGTCGGACAGGGTCAGAGCAGTACTTC. This sequence encodes CASSWGRTGSEQYF.

The V gene is TRBV7-9, the J gene TRBJ2-1; D might be TRBD2 (6 bases). CDR3 size: 19 residues. Germline CDR1 is SEHNR and CDR2 is FQNEAQ (reference sequence). Trimming removed 1 base from V and 5 bases from J, with 24 bases in between. CDR3 sequence reads: CASSLGGRRLGGIDNEQFF. In DNA, the CDR3 is TGTGCCAGCAGCTTAGGAGGCCGGAGACTCGGAGGGATCGACAATGAGCAGTTCTTC. The whole variable domain, remainder taken from reference TRBV7-9 and TRBJ2-1, is DTGVSQNPRHKITKRGQNVTFRCDPISEHNRLYWYRQTLGQGPEFLTYFQNEAQLEKSRLLSDRFSAERPKGSFSTLEIQRTEQGDSAMYLCASSLGGRRLGGIDNEQFFGPGTRLTVL.

This clone was counted a few times. CDR3 protein: CASSQVLNTEAFF. CDR3 bases: TGTGCCAGCAGCCAAGTCCTGAACACTGAAGCTTTCTTT. The chain has TRBV4-2 and TRBJ1-1; D remains unclear. The CDR3 sequence is 13 residues long. V lost 1 base and J lost 0, with 3 bases in between. CDR1 and CDR2 from the germline V gene are LGHNA and YNFKEQ.

The chain employs TRBV10-2 and TRBJ2-7; D perhaps matches TRBD1 (6 bases). This CDR3 contains 14 residues. Trimming took off 3 bases at V and 2 bases at J, with 11 bases between the two ends. The germline CDR1 and CDR2 sequences are WSHSY and SAAADI. The CDR3 DNA reads TGCGCCAGCAGTGAATGGACAGACACCTACGAGCAGTACTTC. It translates to CASSEWTDTYEQYF.

The chain recombines TRBV29-1 with TRBJ2-2; 8 bases match TRBD1. Germline V gives CDR1 SQVTM, CDR2 ANQGSEA. The CDR3 has 14 amino acids. The V segment lost 7 bases and the J segment 1 base; nucleotides outside the gene matches: 5. CDR3 DNA sequence: TGCAGCGCCCCGGACAGGGAGAACACCGGGGAGCTGTTTTTT. Translating it yields CSAPDRENTGELFF.

As regards this clone: An end of the junction differs from the germline gene, which may be a read error. V gene TRBV7-9 combines with J gene TRBJ2-1, with D possibly matching TRBD1 (6 bases). The CDR3 length is 12 residues. Germline V lookup: CDR1 SEHNR, CDR2 FQNEAQ (reference sequence). The CDR3 bases are TGTGCCAGCACCTTAGGGGGAAATGAGCAGTTCTTC. Translating it yields CASTLGGNEQFF.

The chain recombines TRBV7-8 with TRBJ1-2; possibly TRBD1 for D (5 bases). CDR1 SGHVS and CDR2 FQNEAQ come from the germline V gene. This CDR3 region has 14 residues. Between the trimmed V and J ends, which lost 1 base and 0 bases, there was a span of 6 bases. CDR3 nucleotide sequence: TGTGCCAGCAGCTTAGGGGGCCCTAACTATGGCTACACCTTC. Its protein product is CASSLGGPNYGYTF.

This clone has a single count. The genes are TRBV14 and TRBJ2-1; perhaps TRBD1 as D (8 bases). V lost 1 base to trimming and J lost 12 bases, with 25 bases between them. CDR1 is SGHDN, CDR2 FVKESK, per germline. The CDR3 spans 17 residues. The CDR3 sequence: CASSQVFSGQVIAGQFF. DNA for the CDR3: TGTGCCAGCAGCCAAGTCTTCTCGGGACAGGTGATAGCGGGGCAGTTCTTC. Together with reference TRBV14 and TRBJ2-1, the CDR3 gives the full variable domain: EAGVTQFPSHSVIEKGQTVTLRCDPISGHDNLYWYRRVMGKEIKFLLHFVKESKQDESGMPNNRFLAERTGGTYSTLKVQPAELEDSGVYFCASSQVFSGQVIAGQFFGPGTRLTVL.

A few counts support this clone. V is TRBV30 and J is TRBJ2-3; 9 bases are shared with TRBD1. Germline lookup yields CDR1 GTSNPN and CDR2 SVGIG (reference sequence). CDR3 length equals 14 residues. Unmatched junction bases numbered 10, after V lost 8 bases and J lost 4 bases. The CDR3 loop is CAGNLRDRADTQYF. The DNA of the CDR3 is TGTGCCGGAAACCTCCGGGACAGGGCAGATACGCAGTATTTT.

The J gene is TRBJ1-1, the V gene TRBV30; perhaps TRBD1 as D (6 bases). The V end lost 0 bases, the J end lost 6 bases, and 11 bases lay between the germline ends. The CDR3 is made up of 13 amino acids. Germline V gene sequence: CDR1 GTSNPN, CDR2 SVGIG (reference sequence). The CDR3 bases are TGTGCCTGGAGTGTTTTGTCAGGGGCTGAAGCTTTCTTT. Translating gives CAWSVLSGAEAFF.